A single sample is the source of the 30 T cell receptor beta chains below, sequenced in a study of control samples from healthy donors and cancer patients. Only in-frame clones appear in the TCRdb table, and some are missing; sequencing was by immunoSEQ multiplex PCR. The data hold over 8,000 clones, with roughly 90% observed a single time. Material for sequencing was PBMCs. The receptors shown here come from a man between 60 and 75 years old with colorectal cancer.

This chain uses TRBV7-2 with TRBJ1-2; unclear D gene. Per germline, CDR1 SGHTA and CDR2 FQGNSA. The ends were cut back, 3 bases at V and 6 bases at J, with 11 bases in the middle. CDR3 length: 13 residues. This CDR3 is CASSFYSGDGYTF. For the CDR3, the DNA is TGTGCCAGCAGCTTTTACAGTGGCGATGGCTACACCTTC.

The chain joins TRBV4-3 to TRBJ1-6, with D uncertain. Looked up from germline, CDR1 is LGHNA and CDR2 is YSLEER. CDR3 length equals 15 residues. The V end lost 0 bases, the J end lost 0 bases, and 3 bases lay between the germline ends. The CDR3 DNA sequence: TGCGCCAGCAGCCAAGATGGCTCCTATAATTCACCCCTCCACTTT. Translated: CASSQDGSYNSPLHF.

CDR3 sequence reads: CASSQDWGVAGVETQYF. The CDR3 coding sequence is TGTGCCAGCAGCCAAGACTGGGGTGTAGCGGGGGTAGAGACCCAGTACTTC. The V and J genes are TRBV3-1 (or the pseudogene TRBV3-2) and TRBJ2-5, with TRBD2 identical over 9 bases. The CDR3 loop spans 17 amino acids. Per the germline V gene, CDR1 is LGHDT and CDR2 is YNNKEL (reference sequence). V shed 0 bases and J 4 bases; nucleotides not matched to a gene: 9.

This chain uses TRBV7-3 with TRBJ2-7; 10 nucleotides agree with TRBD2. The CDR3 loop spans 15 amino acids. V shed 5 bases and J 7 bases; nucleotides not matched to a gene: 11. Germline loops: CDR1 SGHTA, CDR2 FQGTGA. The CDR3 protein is CASSRFTSGVWEQYF. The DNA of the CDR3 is TGTGCCAGCAGCCGTTTTACTAGCGGGGTTTGGGAGCAGTACTTC.

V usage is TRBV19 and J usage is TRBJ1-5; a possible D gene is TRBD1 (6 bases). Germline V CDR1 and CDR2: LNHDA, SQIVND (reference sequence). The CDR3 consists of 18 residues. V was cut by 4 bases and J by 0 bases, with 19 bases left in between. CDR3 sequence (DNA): TGTGCCAGTAGTAGAAGGTCCAGGGGATCGGTTAGCAATCAGCCCCAGCATTTT. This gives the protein CASSRRSRGSVSNQPQHF.

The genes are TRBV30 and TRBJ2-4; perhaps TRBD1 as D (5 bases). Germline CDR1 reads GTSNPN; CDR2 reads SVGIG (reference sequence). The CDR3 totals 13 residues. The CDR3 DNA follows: TGTGCTGTCGGGCAGGGAGCCAAAAACATTCAGTACTTC. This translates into CAVGQGAKNIQYF.

The CDR3 here is CASSPRGQGSVGSGQPQHF. The CDR3 nucleotides read TGTGCCAGCTCACCAAGGGGACAGGGGTCGGTCGGGTCTGGTCAGCCCCAGCATTTT. The chain couples TRBV18 to TRBJ1-5; 10 positions agree with TRBD1. Germline V gene sequence: CDR1 KGHSH, CDR2 LQKENI. The junction had 16 bases not matched to a gene; V was cut back by 2 bases and J by 6 bases. This CDR3 region has 19 residues.

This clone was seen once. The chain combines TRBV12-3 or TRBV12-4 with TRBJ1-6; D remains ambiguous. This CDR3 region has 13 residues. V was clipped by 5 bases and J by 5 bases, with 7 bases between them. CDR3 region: CASSRVNNSPLHF. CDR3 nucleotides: TGTGCCAGCAGTAGAGTAAATAATTCACCCCTCCACTTT.

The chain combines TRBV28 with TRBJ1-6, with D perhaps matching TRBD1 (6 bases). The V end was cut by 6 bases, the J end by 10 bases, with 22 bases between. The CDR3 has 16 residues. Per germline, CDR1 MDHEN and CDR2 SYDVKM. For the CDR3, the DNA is TGTGCCAGCAGCTGGGGGACGGACAGTGCAGGCTCACCCCTCCACTTT. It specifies CASSWGTDSAGSPLHF.

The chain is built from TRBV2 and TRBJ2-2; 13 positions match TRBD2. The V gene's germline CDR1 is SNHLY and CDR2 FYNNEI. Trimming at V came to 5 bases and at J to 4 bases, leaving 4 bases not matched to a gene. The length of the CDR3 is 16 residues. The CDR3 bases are TGTGCCAGCAGTAGGACTAGCGGGGGACGCACCGGGGAGCTGTTTTTT. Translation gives CASSRTSGGRTGELFF.

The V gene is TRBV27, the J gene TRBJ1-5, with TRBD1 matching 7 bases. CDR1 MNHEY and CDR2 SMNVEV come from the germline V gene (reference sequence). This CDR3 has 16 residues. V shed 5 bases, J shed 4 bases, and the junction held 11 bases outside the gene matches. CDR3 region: CASSPRGLFSNQPQHF. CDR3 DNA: TGTGCCAGCAGTCCGAGGGGGCTCTTCAGTAATCAGCCCCAGCATTTT.

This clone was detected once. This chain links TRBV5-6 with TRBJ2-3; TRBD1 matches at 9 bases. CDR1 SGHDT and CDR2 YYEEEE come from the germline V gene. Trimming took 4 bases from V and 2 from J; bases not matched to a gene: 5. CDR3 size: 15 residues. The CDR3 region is CASSRGQGHTDTQYF. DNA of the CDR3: TGTGCCAGCAGCCGGGGACAGGGTCACACAGATACGCAGTATTTT.

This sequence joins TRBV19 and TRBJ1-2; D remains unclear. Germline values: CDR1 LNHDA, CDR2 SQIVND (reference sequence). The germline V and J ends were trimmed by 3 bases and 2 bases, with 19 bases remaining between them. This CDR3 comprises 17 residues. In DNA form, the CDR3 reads TGTGCCAGTAGTATCGGCAGGCCAAGGGAAGTAAACTATGGCTACACCTTC. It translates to CASSIGRPREVNYGYTF.

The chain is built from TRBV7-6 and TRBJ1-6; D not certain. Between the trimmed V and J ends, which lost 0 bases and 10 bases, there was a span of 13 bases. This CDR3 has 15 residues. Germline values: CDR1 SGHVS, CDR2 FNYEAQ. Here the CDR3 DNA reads TGTGCCAGCAGCTTAGCTCTAAAGTTCAGCTCACCCCTCCACTTT. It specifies CASSLALKFSSPLHF.

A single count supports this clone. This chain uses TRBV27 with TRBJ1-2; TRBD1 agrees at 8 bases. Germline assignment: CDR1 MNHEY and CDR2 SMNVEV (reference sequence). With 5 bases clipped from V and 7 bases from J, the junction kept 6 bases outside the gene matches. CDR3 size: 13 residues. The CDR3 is CASSKGQGGGYTF. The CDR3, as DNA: TGTGCCAGCAGTAAAGGACAGGGTGGTGGCTACACCTTC.

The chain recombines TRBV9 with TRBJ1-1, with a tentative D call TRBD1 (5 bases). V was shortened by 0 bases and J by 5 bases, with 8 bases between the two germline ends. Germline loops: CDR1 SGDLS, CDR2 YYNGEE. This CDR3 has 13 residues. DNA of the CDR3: TGTGCCAGCAGCGTAGGAGGGACTACTGAAGCTTTCTTT. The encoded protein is CASSVGGTTEAFF.

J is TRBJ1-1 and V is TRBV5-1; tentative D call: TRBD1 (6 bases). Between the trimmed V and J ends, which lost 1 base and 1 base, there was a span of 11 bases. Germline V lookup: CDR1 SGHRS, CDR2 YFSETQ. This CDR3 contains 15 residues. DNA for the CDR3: TGCGCCAGCAGCTTGCTCGGACAGACGAACACTGAAGCTTTCTTT. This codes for CASSLLGQTNTEAFF.

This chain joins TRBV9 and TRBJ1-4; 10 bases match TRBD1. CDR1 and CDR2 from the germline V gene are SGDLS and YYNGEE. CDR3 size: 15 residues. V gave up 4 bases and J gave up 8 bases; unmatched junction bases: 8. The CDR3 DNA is TGTGCCAGCAGCAGAAGACAGGGGGCAGGGGAAAAACTGTTTTTT. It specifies CASSRRQGAGEKLFF.

The CDR3 reads CASSEADRWENHYGYTF. CDR3 DNA: TGTGCCAGCAGTGAAGCGGACAGGTGGGAAAACCACTATGGCTACACCTTC. The V gene is TRBV2, the J gene TRBJ1-2, with TRBD1 matching over 7 bases. This CDR3 has 17 amino acids. V was pared by 0 bases and J by 3 bases, with 10 bases of the junction left unmatched. Germline-derived CDR1 and CDR2 are SNHLY and FYNNEI.

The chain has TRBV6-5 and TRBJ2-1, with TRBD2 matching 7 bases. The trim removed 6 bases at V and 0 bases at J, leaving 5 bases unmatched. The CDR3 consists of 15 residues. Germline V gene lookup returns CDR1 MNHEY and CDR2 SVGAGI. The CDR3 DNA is TGTGCCAGCAGAAGCCGGGACTACTCCTACAATGAGCAGTTCTTC. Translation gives CASRSRDYSYNEQFF.

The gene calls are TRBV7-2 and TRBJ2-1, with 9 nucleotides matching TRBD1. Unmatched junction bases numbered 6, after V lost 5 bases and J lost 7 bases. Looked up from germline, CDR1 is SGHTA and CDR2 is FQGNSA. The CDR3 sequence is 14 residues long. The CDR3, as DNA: TGTGCCAGCAGCCGCGACAGGGGGTCAAATGAGCAGTTCTTC. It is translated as CASSRDRGSNEQFF. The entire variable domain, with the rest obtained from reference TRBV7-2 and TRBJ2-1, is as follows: GAGVSQSPSNKVTEKGKDVELRCDPISGHTALYWYRQSLGQGLEFLIYFQGNSAPDKSGLPSDRFSAERTGGSVSTLTIQRTQQEDSAVYLCASSRDRGSNEQFFGPGTRLTVL.

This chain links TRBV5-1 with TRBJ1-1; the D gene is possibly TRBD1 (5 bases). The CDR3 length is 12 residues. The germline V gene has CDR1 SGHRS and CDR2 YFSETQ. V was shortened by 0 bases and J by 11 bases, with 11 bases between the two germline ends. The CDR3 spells CASSLEGPSAFF. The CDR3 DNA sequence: TGCGCCAGCAGCTTGGAGGGGCCGAGTGCTTTCTTT. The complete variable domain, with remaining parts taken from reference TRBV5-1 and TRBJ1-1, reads KAGVTQTPRYLIKTRGQQVTLSCSPISGHRSVSWYQQTPGQGLQFLFEYFSETQRNKGNFPGRFSGRQFSNSRSEMNVSTLELGDSALYLCASSLEGPSAFFGQGTRLTVV.

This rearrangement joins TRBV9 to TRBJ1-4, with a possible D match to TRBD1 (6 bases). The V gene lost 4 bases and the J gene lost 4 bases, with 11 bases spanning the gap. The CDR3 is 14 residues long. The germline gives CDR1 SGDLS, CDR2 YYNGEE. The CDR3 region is CASSPGHRNEKLFF. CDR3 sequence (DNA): TGTGCCAGCAGCCCGGGACACCGTAATGAAAAACTGTTTTTT.

CDR3 DNA: TGTGCCAGCAGTTGGGGGACGGATACTGAAGCTTTCTTT. Its protein product is CASSWGTDTEAFF. V usage is TRBV27 and J usage is TRBJ1-1, with D perhaps TRBD1 (5 bases). Per the germline V gene, CDR1 is MNHEY and CDR2 is SMNVEV (reference sequence). The ends were cut back, 4 bases at V and 5 bases at J, with 11 bases in the middle. The CDR3 runs 13 residues.

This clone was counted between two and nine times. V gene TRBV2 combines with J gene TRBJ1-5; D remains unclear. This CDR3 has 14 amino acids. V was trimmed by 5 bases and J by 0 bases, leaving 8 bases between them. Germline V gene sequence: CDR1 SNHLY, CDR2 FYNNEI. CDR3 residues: CASSWVYSNQPQHF. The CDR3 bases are TGTGCCAGCAGTTGGGTTTATAGCAATCAGCCCCAGCATTTT. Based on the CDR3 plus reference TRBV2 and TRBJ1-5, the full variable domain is EPEVTQTPSHQVTQMGQEVILRCVPISNHLYFYWYRQILGQKVEFLVSFYNNEISEKSEIFDDQFSVERPDGSNFTLKIRSTKLEDSAMYFCASSWVYSNQPQHFGDGTRLSIL.

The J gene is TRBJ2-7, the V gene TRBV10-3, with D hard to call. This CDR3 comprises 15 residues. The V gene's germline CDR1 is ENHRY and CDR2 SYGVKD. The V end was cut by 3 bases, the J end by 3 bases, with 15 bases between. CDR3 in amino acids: CAISDDRRSGYEQYF. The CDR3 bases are TGTGCCATCAGTGACGACCGGCGTTCCGGCTACGAGCAGTACTTC.

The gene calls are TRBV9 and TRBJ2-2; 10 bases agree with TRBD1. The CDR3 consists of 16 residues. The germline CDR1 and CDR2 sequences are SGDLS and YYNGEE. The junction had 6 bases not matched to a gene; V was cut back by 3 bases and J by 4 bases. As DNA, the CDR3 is TGTGCCAGCAGCGAGAGACAGGGGGCGAGCACCGGGGAGCTGTTTTTT. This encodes CASSERQGASTGELFF.

The CDR3 loop is CASSQARVRNEQFF. CDR3 bases: TGTGCCAGCAGCCAAGCTCGGGTAAGGAATGAGCAGTTCTTC. The J gene is TRBJ2-1, the V gene TRBV4-2; D gene ambiguous. This CDR3 contains 14 residues. CDR1 and CDR2 from the germline V gene are LGHNA and YNFKEQ. Trimming pared 1 base from V and 7 bases from J, leaving 11 bases between.

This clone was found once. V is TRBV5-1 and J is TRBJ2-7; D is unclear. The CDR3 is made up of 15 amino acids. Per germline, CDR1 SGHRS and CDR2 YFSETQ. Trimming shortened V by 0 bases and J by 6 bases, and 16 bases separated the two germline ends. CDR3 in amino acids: CASSLVGLWRSEQYF. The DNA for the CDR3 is TGCGCCAGCAGCTTGGTAGGCCTTTGGCGAAGCGAGCAGTACTTC.

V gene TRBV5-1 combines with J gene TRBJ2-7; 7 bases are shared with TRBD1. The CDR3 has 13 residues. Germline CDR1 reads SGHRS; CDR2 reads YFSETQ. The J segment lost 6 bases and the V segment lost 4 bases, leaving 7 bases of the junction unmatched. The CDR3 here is CASSPRQGGEQYF. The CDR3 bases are TGCGCCAGCAGCCCCAGACAGGGTGGCGAGCAGTACTTC.